This paragraph covers one T cell receptor (beta chain) sequence. The data stem from a study of T-cell reconstitution after alpha-beta-depleted transplantation in children. Germline CDR1 is MNHEY and CDR2 is SVGAGI. This CDR3 has 15 amino acids. Trimming cost V 0 bases and J 4 bases, with 11 bases left between them. The library targeted TCRbeta and was prepared with unique molecular identifiers. From the PCR reads, TCRdb called clonotypes with MiXCR, one entry per CDR3 protein. The data hold 350,000 to 400,000 distinct CDR3 sequences, with 13% observed a single time. The V and J genes are TRBV6-5 and TRBJ2-3; a possible D gene is TRBD1 (5 bases). The sequences come from PBMCs, collected from the stem cell graft. The source of this sequence is a human donor who donated a stem cell graft to a child with Fanconi anemia. The CDR3 DNA sequence: TGTGCCAGCAGTTACTCGCTGGGGCTGGCAGATACGCAGTATTTT. Residues: CASSYSLGLADTQYF.